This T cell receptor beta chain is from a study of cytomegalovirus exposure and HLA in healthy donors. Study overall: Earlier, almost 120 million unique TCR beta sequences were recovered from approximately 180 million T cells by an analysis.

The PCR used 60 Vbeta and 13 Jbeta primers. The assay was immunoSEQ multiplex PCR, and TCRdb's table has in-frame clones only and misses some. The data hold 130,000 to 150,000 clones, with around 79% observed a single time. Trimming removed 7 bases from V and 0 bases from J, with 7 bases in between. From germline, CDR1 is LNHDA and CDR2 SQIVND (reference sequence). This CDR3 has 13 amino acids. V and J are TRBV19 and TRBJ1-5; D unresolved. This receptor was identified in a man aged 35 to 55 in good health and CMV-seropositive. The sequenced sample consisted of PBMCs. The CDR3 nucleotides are TGTGCCAGTAAGGAGTATAGCAATCAGCCCCAGCATTTT. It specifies CASKEYSNQPQHF.